The clone carrying this T cell receptor (beta chain) was recorded only once. Its antigen is not known. V was cut by 0 bases and J by 4 bases, with 16 bases left in between. Germline assignment: CDR1 SGDLS and CDR2 YYNGEE. The CDR3 sequence is 16 residues long. These data are taken from a study of OX40 agonist ivuxolimab in advanced cancers. The wider study: Ivuxolimab, an antibody acting as an agonist of OX40 (CD134), was used to treat patients. Partial responses occurred in three patients (one hepatocellular carcinoma, two cutaneous melanoma). Study-level findings and limits: By week 6 at 0.1 to 3.0 mg/kg, blood CD4+ and CD8+ T cells had expanded clonally.

TCRdb's copy holds only in-frame clones and misses some; the assay was immunoSEQ multiplex PCR. The table has more than 45,000 clones, 70% to 90% seen once; the top ten hold approximately 0.7%. The chain combines TRBV9 with TRBJ2-5, with a tentative D call TRBD1 (7 bases). The sample here was CD4+ or CD8+ T cells sorted from blood, taken in a trial of the OX40 agonist ivuxolimab. The receptor's source is an adult with an advanced solid tumor such as melanoma, head and neck, liver or kidney cancer. Written as DNA, the CDR3 is TGTGCCAGCAGCGTAGGACCCAGGGGGGAAAGAGAGACCCAGTACTTC. It is translated as CASSVGPRGERETQYF.